Listed below are T cell receptor beta chains from one sample, sequenced in a study of Ad26.COV2.S vaccination and SARS-CoV-2 variants. The protocol was immunoSEQ multiplex PCR, while the TCRdb copy is restricted to in-frame clones and leaves out a portion. The data contain around 240,000 clones, 88% of them singletons. Sequencing was performed on peripheral blood, taken in a trial of Ad26.COV2.S vaccine versus placebo. All receptors derive from a person between 18 and 60 years old who received the Ad26.COV2.S COVID-19 vaccine or a placebo. The CDR3 runs from the conserved cysteine through the conserved F or W. D genes are given only for firm matches. Part of the rows lack a size; the others show once, few, many or a class for expanded clones.

CASSSRGPDSEAFF,TGCGCCAGCAGCTCAAGGGGGCCAGACAGTGAAGCTTTCTTT,TRBV5-1,TRBD1,TRBJ1-1,-
CVSGGSSRETQYF,TGTGTCAGTGGGGGGTCCTCTAGGGAGACCCAGTACTTC,TRBV28,-,TRBJ2-5,-
CASSSQRATTNEQFF,TGTGCCAGCAGCTCCCAACGGGCTACCACCAATGAGCAGTTCTTC,TRBV7-2,-,TRBJ2-1,-
CATSDLSQVGGYTF,TGTGCCACCAGTGATTTATCACAAGTAGGAGGCTACACCTTC,TRBV24-1,-,TRBJ1-2,-
CASTGSPYEQYF,TGTGCCAGCACGGGGTCTCCCTACGAGCAGTACTTC,TRBV25-1,-,TRBJ2-7,once
CASSPLQDRSGAGNTIYF,TGTGCCAGCTCACCACTTCAGGACAGGTCGGGGGCTGGAAACACCATATATTTT,TRBV18,TRBD1,TRBJ1-3,-
CASDAQGGLTEAFF,TGTGCCAGCGATGCGCAGGGTGGTTTAACTGAAGCTTTCTTT,TRBV6-5,-,TRBJ1-1,-
CASRTGVEAFF,TGTGCCAGCAGGACAGGGGTTGAAGCTTTCTTT,TRBV28,TRBD1,TRBJ1-1,-
CASSFRLAGGLNSYEQYF,TGTGCCAGCAGCTTTCGACTAGCGGGGGGGCTCAACTCCTACGAGCAGTACTTC,TRBV13,TRBD2,TRBJ2-7,-
CASSPKVQETQYF,TGTGCCAGCTCACCAAAGGTACAAGAGACCCAGTACTTC,TRBV18,-,TRBJ2-5,-
CASSLPLGTYRNEQFF,TGTGCCAGCAGTTTACCCCTCGGGACTTATAGGAATGAGCAGTTCTTC,TRBV28,-,TRBJ2-1,-
CAWSVLTGVFSSGNTIYF,TGTGCCTGGAGTGTACTGACAGGGGTCTTCTCCTCTGGAAACACCATATATTTT,TRBV30,TRBD1,TRBJ1-3,-
CASRRGQMNTEAFF,TGTGCCAGCAGACGTGGACAGATGAACACTGAAGCTTTCTTT,TRBV28,-,TRBJ1-1,-
CASSIGVDTEAFF,TGTGCCAGTAGTATAGGGGTGGACACTGAAGCTTTCTTT,TRBV19,-,TRBJ1-1,-
CASRPPPGNTIYF,TGTGCCAGCAGGCCCCCCCCTGGAAACACCATATATTTT,TRBV28,-,TRBJ1-3,-
CASSFEGAGETQYF,TGTGCCAGCAGCTTCGAGGGAGCAGGAGAGACCCAGTACTTC,TRBV5-4,-,TRBJ2-5,-
CASSHPRDTEAFF,TGTGCCAGCAGCCATCCCAGGGACACTGAAGCTTTCTTT,TRBV4-2,-,TRBJ1-1,once
CASSPERVLDNEQFF,TGTGCCAGCTCACCCGAGCGGGTTTTGGACAATGAGCAGTTCTTC,TRBV18,-,TRBJ2-1,-
CASSTGKLAKNIQYF,TGTGCCAGCAGTACCGGGAAACTTGCCAAAAACATTCAGTACTTC,TRBV6-7,-,TRBJ2-4,-
CASSQAPGIYEQYF,TGCGCCAGCAGCCAAGCTCCGGGAATCTACGAGCAGTACTTC,TRBV4-3,-,TRBJ2-7,-
CSVAEGGPIDTQYF,TGCAGCGTTGCGGAGGGGGGGCCAATAGATACGCAGTATTTT,TRBV29-1,-,TRBJ2-3,-
CASSLEPQRVYF,TGTGCCAGCAGCTTAGAGCCCCAGCGCGTTTACTTC,TRBV7-9,-,TRBJ2-7,-
CASSGLAGGADTQYF,TGTGCCAGCAGCGGACTAGCGGGAGGCGCAGATACGCAGTATTTT,TRBV6-6,TRBD2,TRBJ2-3,-
CASSPQGPVNTEAFF,TGTGCCAGCAGCCCCCAGGGGCCCGTGAACACTGAAGCTTTCTTT,TRBV5-4,-,TRBJ1-1,-
CASRDSGGYEQYF,TGCGCCAGCCGCGACTCCGGCGGCTACGAGCAGTACTTC,TRBV5-1,-,TRBJ2-7,-
CASSRGYEQYF,TGTGCCAGCAGTAGGGGATACGAGCAGTACTTC,TRBV27,-,TRBJ2-7,once
CASSDTGGTDTQYF,TGTGCCAGCAGTGACACGGGAGGGACAGATACGCAGTATTTT,TRBV25-1,TRBD2,TRBJ2-3,once
CASSLEGSRTLETQYF,TGCGCCAGCAGCTTGGAGGGATCGCGGACGTTGGAGACCCAGTACTTC,TRBV5-1,-,TRBJ2-5,once
CASINAGETYEQYF,TGTGCCAGCATCAATGCGGGGGAAACCTACGAGCAGTACTTC,TRBV28,TRBD2,TRBJ2-7,-
CASTMGGSNEQFF,TGTGCCAGCACCATGGGGGGGTCCAATGAGCAGTTCTTC,TRBV7-9,TRBD2,TRBJ2-1,-
CASSYGTSGYEQYF,TGTGCCAGCAGTTACGGGACTAGCGGGTACGAGCAGTACTTC,TRBV6-2/TRBV6-3,TRBD2,TRBJ2-7,many
CASSLRDRSGHTYEQYF,TGTGCCAGCAGCTTAAGGGACAGGAGCGGGCATACCTACGAGCAGTACTTC,TRBV7-2,TRBD1,TRBJ2-7,-
CASSQSTGELFF,TGTGCCAGCAGCCAATCCACCGGGGAGCTGTTTTTT,TRBV3-1/TRBV3-2,-,TRBJ2-2,-
CASSASPQGAGETQYF,TGTGCCAGCAGCGCATCACCACAGGGGGCTGGGGAGACCCAGTACTTC,TRBV9,TRBD1,TRBJ2-5,-
CASSQGPSTFNSNQPQHF,TGTGCCAGCAGTCAGGGCCCGTCTACTTTTAATAGCAATCAGCCCCAGCATTTT,TRBV6-6,-,TRBJ1-5,-
CASSSVWGGSYEQYF,TGTGCCAGTAGTTCCGTCTGGGGGGGCTCCTACGAGCAGTACTTC,TRBV19,TRBD2,TRBJ2-7,few
CASSPSGTGGIKSPLHF,TGTGCCAGCTCACCCTCCGGGACAGGGGGCATAAAGTCACCCCTCCACTTT,TRBV18,TRBD1,TRBJ1-6,-
CASSGDRYTGELFF,TGTGCCAGCTCCGGGGACAGGTACACCGGGGAGCTGTTTTTT,TRBV6-5,TRBD1,TRBJ2-2,-
CASAGQGAGTQYF,TGTGCCAGCGCGGGACAGGGGGCGGGCACGCAGTATTTT,TRBV2,TRBD1,TRBJ2-3,-
CASSRQGPPQETQYF,TGTGCCAGCAGTCGCCAGGGTCCCCCTCAAGAGACCCAGTACTTC,TRBV6-2/TRBV6-3,-,TRBJ2-5,-
CATSGTGFGLGEKLFF,TGTGCCACCTCCGGGACAGGGTTTGGGTTAGGCGAAAAACTGTTTTTT,TRBV10-3,TRBD1,TRBJ1-4,-
CASSLPRMGETQYF,TGTGCCAGCAGTTTACCCCGGATGGGAGAGACCCAGTACTTC,TRBV28,-,TRBJ2-5,-
CASSSRGGDRGYDEQFF,TGTGCCAGCAGCTCACGCGGAGGGGACAGGGGCTACGATGAGCAGTTCTTC,TRBV7-6,TRBD1,TRBJ2-1,once
CASSFGTGESYGYTF,TGCGCCAGCAGCTTCGGGACAGGGGAATCTTATGGCTACACCTTC,TRBV5-1,TRBD1,TRBJ1-2,-
CSAGTSLETQYF,TGCAGCGCTGGGACTAGCCTAGAGACCCAGTACTTC,TRBV29-1,TRBD2,TRBJ2-5,-
CAWSMNVQWTGELFF,TGTGCCTGGAGTATGAACGTCCAATGGACCGGGGAGCTGTTTTTT,TRBV30,-,TRBJ2-2,once
CASSLDPGKGYTF,TGCGCCAGCAGCTTGGACCCGGGGAAGGGCTACACCTTC,TRBV5-1,-,TRBJ1-2,-
CAISAGRQGVTEAFF,TGTGCCATCAGTGCTGGTAGGCAGGGTGTCACTGAAGCTTTCTTT,TRBV10-3,-,TRBJ1-1,-
CASVIPPGEQYF,TGTGCCAGCGTAATACCCCCGGGGGAGCAGTACTTC,TRBV2,-,TRBJ2-7,-
CATSDIDTPAPSGTDTQYF,TGTGCCACCAGTGATATAGACACCCCGGCTCCCTCCGGGACAGATACGCAGTATTTT,TRBV24-1,-,TRBJ2-3,-
CASSDSALAGRHNEQFF,TGTGCCAGCAGTGACTCCGCCCTAGCGGGCCGCCACAATGAGCAGTTCTTC,TRBV6-4,TRBD2,TRBJ2-1,-
CASSPRGLEETQYF,TGTGCCAGCAGTCCCAGGGGACTAGAAGAGACCCAGTACTTC,TRBV28,TRBD2,TRBJ2-5,-
CASSLEQGGYNEQFF,TGTGCCAGCAGCTTGGAACAGGGGGGCTACAATGAGCAGTTCTTC,TRBV5-4,TRBD1,TRBJ2-1,once
CAWSGPLAKNIQYF,TGTGCCTGGAGTGGACCGCTAGCCAAAAACATTCAGTACTTC,TRBV30,-,TRBJ2-4,-
CASSRAVSYEQYF,TGTGCCAGCAGCAGGGCGGTCTCCTACGAGCAGTACTTC,TRBV3-1/TRBV3-2,-,TRBJ2-7,-
CAISDPNWRRNTQYF,TGTGCCATCAGTGACCCCAACTGGAGGAGGAATACGCAGTATTTT,TRBV10-3,-,TRBJ2-3,-
CAISEGVGNGNTIYF,TGTGCCATCAGTGAGGGTGTTGGTAATGGAAACACCATATATTTT,TRBV10-3,-,TRBJ1-3,-
CAWSGGAGASSGNTIYF,TGTGCCTGGAGTGGTGGGGCAGGGGCGAGCTCTGGAAACACCATATATTTT,TRBV30,-,TRBJ1-3,-
CASSREPGEGYGYTF,TGTGCCAGCAGCCGAGAACCGGGGGAAGGCTATGGCTACACCTTC,TRBV4-2,-,TRBJ1-2,-